The 19 T cell receptor beta chains listed next were all sequenced from one sample in a study of blood T cells in healthy people across ages. The second PCR ran about 6 to 12 cycles with a sample-barcoded 5' primer and J-beta primers. TCRdb processed the 5' RACE reads anew with MiXCR; each CDR3 protein has one entry. The sample lists about 730,000 distinct CDR3 sequences; roughly 41% were seen once. What was sequenced was blood. These receptors were obtained from a woman between 55 and 75 years old in good health.

This clonotype was observed a handful of times. The chain joins TRBV5-1 to TRBJ2-1; D not certain. Germline CDR1 SGHRS, CDR2 YFSETQ. The CDR3 contains 14 residues. V lost 2 bases to trimming and J lost 4 bases, with 10 bases between them. The CDR3 DNA follows: TGCGCCAGCAGCTTAACCACTGTTTACAATGAGCAGTTCTTC. Its translation: CASSLTTVYNEQFF.

This clonotype was seen more than once but under ten times. The CDR3 DNA follows: TGTGCCAGCAGTTCCCCGGATTCACCCCTCCACTTT. Translated, it gives CASSSPDSPLHF. The chain couples TRBV6-6 to TRBJ1-6, with D unclear. Germline lookup yields CDR1 MNHNY and CDR2 SVGAGI (reference sequence). There are 12 residues in the CDR3. Trimming took off 4 bases at V and 8 bases at J, with 6 bases between the two ends.

The genes are TRBV6-2 or TRBV6-3 and TRBJ2-3, with 10 nucleotides matching TRBD1. The V gene's germline CDR1 is MNHEY and CDR2 SVGEGT. CDR3 length: 15 residues. The J segment lost 5 bases and the V segment lost 6 bases, leaving 8 bases of the junction unmatched. In nucleotides, the CDR3 is TGTGCCAGCAGCTCTGACAGGGGGCTTGGAGATACGCAGTATTTT. It translates to CASSSDRGLGDTQYF.

V is TRBV19 and J is TRBJ2-5; D not certain. CDR3 length: 14 amino acids. V lost 1 base to trimming and J lost 2 bases, with 8 bases between them. Germline V gene data show CDR1 as LNHDA and CDR2 as SQIVND (reference sequence). DNA of the CDR3: TGTGCCAGTAGTATAGGACGGAATCAAGAGACCCAGTACTTC. Translating gives CASSIGRNQETQYF.

This sequence joins TRBV20-1 and TRBJ2-7, with 16 bases lining up with TRBD2. The CDR3 consists of 16 residues. From germline, CDR1 is DFQATT and CDR2 SNEGSKA (reference sequence). J lost 7 bases, V lost 5 bases, and 11 bases had no gene match. This CDR3 reads CSAPTPGLAGGGEQYF. CDR3 nucleotides: TGCAGTGCTCCGACCCCGGGACTAGCGGGAGGGGGTGAGCAGTACTTC.

About this clonotype: It may be a read error: a sequence one base away is much more abundant. CDR3 amino acids: CASSQEAGGYNEQYF. The CDR3 DNA sequence: TGCGCCAGCAGCCAAGAAGCGGGAGGGTACAATGAGCAGTACTTC. The chain couples TRBV4-1 to TRBJ2-1, with 10 nucleotides matching TRBD2. With the DNA end fitting TRBJ2-7 better, the J assignment may be wrong. This CDR3 has 15 amino acids. The V gene's germline CDR1 is MGHRA and CDR2 YSYEKL.

The gene calls are TRBV20-1 and TRBJ1-2; 7 nucleotides agree with TRBD1. The V and J ends lost 1 base and 4 bases, in that order; junction bases with no gene match: 12. CDR3 size: 16 residues. The V gene's germline CDR1 is DFQATT and CDR2 SNEGSKA (reference sequence). CDR3 sequence (DNA): TGCAGTGCTAGAGCCCGGGACAGTCGACTTCTCTATGGCTACACCTTC. It specifies CSARARDSRLLYGYTF.

V gene TRBV28 combines with J gene TRBJ2-7, with D perhaps assigned TRBD1 or TRBD2 (6 bases each). Germline CDR1 and CDR2: MDHEN and SYDVKM. The CDR3 is 15 residues long. V was trimmed by 6 bases and J by 4 bases, leaving 19 bases between them. CDR3 sequence reads: CASSRGGGPEYEQYF. The CDR3, as DNA: TGTGCCAGCAGCCGAGGAGGGGGTCCCGAGTACGAGCAGTACTTC.

The CDR3 is CASSQGADRNTEAFF. The CDR3 nucleotides are TGTGCCAGCAGCCAAGGCGCCGACAGAAACACTGAAGCTTTCTTT. The V and J genes are TRBV4-2 and TRBJ1-1; D might be TRBD1 (5 bases). CDR3 length equals 15 residues. Germline CDR1 LGHNA, CDR2 YNFKEQ. V lost 1 base and J 2 bases, leaving 11 bases between the germline ends.

This clonotype has more than one count but fewer than ten. This CDR3 reads CSVEETEGQPQHF. The CDR3 nucleotides read TGCAGCGTTGAAGAAACCGAGGGTCAGCCCCAGCATTTT. The V and J genes are TRBV29-1 and TRBJ1-5, with D uncertain. This CDR3 is built from 13 residues. Per germline, CDR1 SQVTM and CDR2 ANQGSEA. Trimming removed 0 bases at V and 6 bases at J, with 9 bases between.

Concerning this clonotype itself: A read error is possible here, since a much larger clone lies one base away. This chain uses TRBV6-5 with TRBJ2-5, with 9 bases matching TRBD2. The V and J ends lost 0 bases and 11 bases, in that order; junction bases with no gene match: 16. The germline V gene encodes CDR1 MNHEY and CDR2 SVGAGI. This CDR3 comprises 17 residues. This CDR3 reads CASSYSGLAGSYNEQYF. In DNA, the CDR3 is TGTGCCAGCAGTTACTCGGGGCTAGCGGGATCGTACAATGAGCAGTACTTC.

In this sample, this clonotype turned up a few times. The chain recombines TRBV20-1 with TRBJ2-6, with D tentatively TRBD1 (5 bases). The CDR3 totals 17 residues. V was trimmed by 2 bases and J by 0 bases, leaving 14 bases between them. Germline V gene data show CDR1 as DFQATT and CDR2 as SNEGSKA (reference sequence). Written as DNA, the CDR3 is TGCAGTGCTAGAAGAACAGGCACGAGCTCTGGGGCCAACGTCCTGACTTTC. Its translation is CSARRTGTSSGANVLTF.

The V gene is TRBV7-9, the J gene TRBJ2-5; 9 bases are a match to TRBD1. Germline V lookup: CDR1 SEHNR, CDR2 FQNEAQ (reference sequence). Germline trimming cut 5 bases from V and 5 bases from J; bases unmatched to any gene: 9. This CDR3 comprises 15 residues. The CDR3 is CASSPSLDRGETQYF. The DNA of the CDR3 is TGTGCCAGCAGCCCCTCCTTGGACAGGGGTGAGACCCAGTACTTC.

The sample holds a few counts of this clonotype. The V call is TRBV6-6, the J call TRBJ2-7, with D possibly TRBD1 on 5 matching bases. V lost 5 bases and J 0 bases, leaving 11 bases between the germline ends. The CDR3 is made up of 14 amino acids. Germline CDR1 is MNHNY and CDR2 is SVGAGI (reference sequence). CDR3 protein: CASSTRAYSYEQYF. CDR3 nucleotides: TGTGCCAGCAGTACCAGGGCCTACTCCTACGAGCAGTACTTC.

The table lists this clonotype with many counts. This rearrangement joins TRBV10-2 to TRBJ2-5, with 8 bases lining up with TRBD1. The V gene's germline CDR1 is WSHSY and CDR2 SAAADI. The CDR3 is made up of 14 amino acids. After removal of 7 bases from V and 5 bases from J, the junction contained 9 bases not matched to a gene. The CDR3 bases are TGCGCCAGCAAATTGGACAGGGCGGCGGAGACCCAGTACTTC. Amino acid sequence: CASKLDRAAETQYF.

This clonotype was seen many times. The chain recombines TRBV7-2 with TRBJ2-1; 10 bases are a match to TRBD2. Germline V gives CDR1 SGHTA, CDR2 FQGNSA. The CDR3 spans 15 residues. V trimming: 5 bases; J trimming: 4 bases; junction bases outside the gene matches: 5. This CDR3 is CASSRGLADYNEQFF. The CDR3 nucleotides read TGTGCCAGCAGCCGCGGACTAGCGGATTACAATGAGCAGTTCTTC.

V usage is TRBV29-1 and J usage is TRBJ1-1, with D hard to call. This CDR3 has 12 amino acids. V lost 6 bases and J 6 bases, leaving 14 bases between the germline ends. Per the germline V gene, CDR1 is SQVTM and CDR2 is ANQGSEA. CDR3 amino acids: CSVAWGLSEAFF. The CDR3, as DNA: TGCAGCGTCGCATGGGGTCTCTCTGAAGCTTTCTTT.

Note on this clonotype: An end of the junction differs from the germline gene, which may be a read error. The chain is built from TRBV7-2 and TRBJ2-6; 11 nucleotides align to TRBD2. The CDR3 is 17 amino acids. Germline values: CDR1 SGHTA, CDR2 FQGNSA. The DNA of the CDR3 is TGTGCCAGCAGCATACTAGCGGGAGTATCCGGGGCCAACGTCCCGACTTTC. Its protein is CASSILAGVSGANVPTF.

The V and J genes are TRBV3-1 and TRBJ2-6; D uncertain. This CDR3 has 15 residues. V lost 1 base to trimming and J lost 1 base, with 5 bases between them. CDR1 is LGHDT, CDR2 YNNKEL, per germline (reference sequence). The CDR3 DNA is TGTGCCAGCAGCCAAGCTCAGTCTGGGGCCAACGTCCTGACTTTC. As protein: CASSQAQSGANVLTF.